This TCR beta chain is drawn from a study of HIV-infected children after antiretroviral therapy interruption. A 3' RACE protocol on RNA, with unique molecular identifiers, produced the TCR library. One entry per CDR3 protein, called by TCRdb with MiXCR from the 3' RACE reads. The sample contains 90,000 or so distinct CDR3 sequences, about 6.3% of which appear only once. This sample's treatment: PENTA 11 planned treatment interruption arm or continuous ART arm. Between the trimmed V and J ends, which lost 4 bases and 6 bases, there was a span of 14 bases. This CDR3 spans 13 amino acids. The germline V gene has CDR1 SGHRS and CDR2 YFSETQ. This clonotype was found many times.

This TCR was recovered from a pool of human donors with HIV. The chain has TRBV5-1 and TRBJ2-7; possibly TRBD1 for D (5 bases). The source material was CD45RA+ CD4+ T cells from PBMCs, pooled from several time points, sampled from a donor given antiretroviral therapy, either interrupted or continuous. The subset was: naive CD4+ CD45RA+ CD45RO- T cells. This CDR3 is CASSPVIGAEQYF. In DNA, the CDR3 is TGCGCCAGCAGCCCGGTCATAGGGGCCGAGCAGTACTTC.